The 24 T cell receptor beta chains presented below share a single source sample, sequenced in a study of response to subunit inactivated influenza vaccine (dated by TCRdb to 2017 to 2018). Library prep was done by RT-PCR. The sequencer listed for this sample is Illumina HiSeq 2500. The public reads were run again by TCRdb, first through fastp at Q25 and then through MiXCR, and only productive beta chains were kept. Entries are consolidated by CDR3 protein sequence, retaining the most common genes and DNA. The sample table contains approximately 500,000 distinct CDR3 sequences; only one count was recorded for 10% to 15% of them. The ten largest clones represent around 13% of the sample. Sample time point, as interpreted from the label and publication: 40 to 45 days after influenza vaccine administration. Source: PBMCs from blood, taken around seven weeks after vaccination. The receptors come from a man aged 50 or older who received an inactivated influenza vaccine. Donor details come from another sample of the same person, matched by shared clones.

This clonotype is deemed medium-sized. The gene calls are TRBV3-1 and TRBJ2-1, with unresolved D. In germline, CDR1 is LGHDT, CDR2 YNNKEL (reference sequence). V lost 6 bases and J lost 4, with 4 bases in between. The length of the CDR3 is 11 residues. CDR3: CASSRYNEQFF. The CDR3 bases are TGTGCCAGCAGTAGATACAATGAGCAGTTCTTC.

The V call is TRBV27, the J call TRBJ2-7; TRBD1 agrees at 8 bases. Germline CDR1 MNHEY, CDR2 SMNVEV (reference sequence). Trimming at V came to 5 bases and at J to 3 bases, leaving 6 bases not matched to a gene. The CDR3 contains 14 residues. The CDR3 spells CASSTGQENYEQYF. In DNA, the CDR3 is TGTGCCAGCAGTACGGGACAGGAAAACTACGAGCAGTACTTC.

The V call is TRBV6-2 or TRBV6-3, the J call TRBJ2-1; D gene unclear. Germline V gives CDR1 MNHEY, CDR2 SVGEGT. The CDR3 has 16 residues. Between the trimmed V and J ends, which lost 0 bases and 1 base, there was a span of 10 bases. Written as DNA, the CDR3 is TGTGCCAGCAGTTACTCGGAAAGTGCTTCCTACAATGAGCAGTTCTTC. Translation: CASSYSESASYNEQFF.

This clonotype occurred a few times. The rearrangement uses TRBV24-1 and TRBJ2-5; 9 nucleotides agree with TRBD1. The CDR3 consists of 16 residues. The germline CDR1 and CDR2 sequences are KGHDR and SFDVKD. J was trimmed by 4 bases and V by 3 bases; bases with no gene match: 8. CDR3 in DNA: TGTGCCACCAGTGATAGAGGGACAGGGAAGGTAGAGACCCAGTACTTC. Its translation: CATSDRGTGKVETQYF.

This clonotype has more than one count but fewer than ten. The genes are TRBV7-9 and TRBJ2-3; unclear D gene. Per the germline V gene, CDR1 is SEHNR and CDR2 is FQNEAQ (reference sequence). The V gene lost 5 bases and the J gene lost 0 bases, with 9 bases spanning the gap. The CDR3 is 14 amino acids. The chain's CDR3 is CASSPLVSTDTQYF. The CDR3 DNA is TGTGCCAGCAGCCCGCTGGTCAGCACAGATACGCAGTATTTT.

The V and J genes are TRBV27 and TRBJ2-2; D call uncertain. The germline gives CDR1 MNHEY, CDR2 SMNVEV (reference sequence). The CDR3 totals 13 residues. Trimming left V 3 bases short and J 6 bases short, with 8 bases between. CDR3 sequence reads: CASSFVGPGELFF. The CDR3 DNA sequence: TGTGCCAGCAGTTTTGTAGGGCCCGGGGAGCTGTTTTTT.

Concerning this clonotype itself: This clone may be a read error of a much larger clone one base away. V gene TRBV5-1 combines with J gene TRBJ2-3; 7 bases match TRBD1. CDR1 is SGHRS and CDR2 is YFSETQ in the germline V gene. The CDR3 sequence is 14 residues long. For the CDR3, the DNA is TGCGCCCGCAGCCCCGACAGGGACACAGATACGCAGTATTTT. Residues: CARSPDRDTDTQYF.

The genes are TRBV6-2 or TRBV6-3 and TRBJ2-5; D uncertain. This CDR3 is 13 amino acids long. Trimming cost V 5 bases and J 3 bases, with 10 bases left between them. CDR1 MNHEY and CDR2 SVGEGT come from the germline V gene. The CDR3 is CASSPRGKETQYF. The CDR3 DNA follows: TGTGCCAGCAGTCCCCGCGGCAAAGAGACCCAGTACTTC.

This clonotype was picked up a small number of times. This chain links TRBV6-2 or TRBV6-3 with TRBJ2-5; D is perhaps TRBD1 or TRBD2 (5 bases each). The V gene's germline CDR1 is MNHEY and CDR2 SVGEGT. V shed 6 bases and J shed 5 bases, with 16 bases lying between them. This CDR3 contains 14 residues. The CDR3 nucleotides are TGTGCCAGCAGGAATCCGGGACGGGCGGAGACCCAGTACTTC. This sequence encodes CASRNPGRAETQYF.

This clonotype was detected a few times. The rearrangement uses TRBV28 and TRBJ2-2, with D unclear. CDR3 length: 15 amino acids. Per germline, CDR1 MDHEN and CDR2 SYDVKM. Trimming left V 1 base short and J 7 bases short, with 13 bases between. The DNA for the CDR3 is TGTGCCAGCAGTTTATTAGGCCCCAGGTTCGGGGAGCTGTTTTTT. This gives the protein CASSLLGPRFGELFF.

There are a few counts of this clonotype. The rearrangement joins TRBV15 to TRBJ1-6; D uncertain. This CDR3 region has 15 residues. The V end lost 5 bases, the J end lost 7 bases, and 15 bases lay between the germline ends. The germline CDR1 and CDR2 sequences are LNHNV and YYDKDF (reference sequence). CDR3 loop: CATSRTRSLNSPLHF. CDR3 DNA sequence: TGTGCCACCAGCCGCACACGGTCGTTGAATTCACCCCTCCACTTT.

This clonotype was seen ten or more times. V is TRBV9 and J is TRBJ2-1, with 8 bases fitting TRBD1. CDR1 is SGDLS and CDR2 is YYNGEE in the germline V gene. V was clipped by 2 bases and J by 4 bases; unmatched bases: 5. CDR3 length: 15 amino acids. The DNA of the CDR3 is TGTGCCAGCAGCGTCCTGGACAGGGCATACAATGAGCAGTTCTTC. It is translated as CASSVLDRAYNEQFF.

In regard to this clonotype: A much larger clonotype is one base distant, so this may be a read error. The CDR3 nucleotides are TGCAGCGTAACTACTCTCACAGGGGAGGAGCAGTGCTTC. Translated: CSVTTLTGEEQCF. The rearrangement links TRBV29-1 to TRBJ2-1, with D perhaps TRBD1 (7 bases). The CDR3 is made up of 13 amino acids. CDR1 and CDR2 from the germline V gene are SQVTM and ANQGSEA.

This clonotype was observed at least ten times. This may stem from a read error, because a much larger clone lies one nucleotide away. The chain carries TRBV7-3 and TRBJ2-7; 7 bases fit TRBD1. V lost 4 bases, J lost 3 bases, and 3 bases stayed unmatched. The germline V gene has CDR1 SGHTA and CDR2 FQGTGA. This CDR3 is built from 13 residues. The CDR3 nucleotides are TGTGCCAGCAGCTGGGGACAGAGCTACGAGCAGTACTTC. Translation: CASSWGQSYEQYF.

The chain couples TRBV3-1 to TRBJ2-5, with TRBD2 matching 10 bases. CDR1 is LGHDT, CDR2 YNNKEL, per germline (reference sequence). The V and J ends lost 2 bases and 3 bases, in that order; junction bases with no gene match: 6. The CDR3 has 16 amino acids. The CDR3: CASSQLVGLAEETQYF. The CDR3 DNA follows: TGTGCCAGCAGCCAACTTGTTGGACTAGCGGAAGAGACCCAGTACTTC.

The chain uses TRBV6-2 or TRBV6-3 and TRBJ2-3, with TRBD2 matching 10 bases. Germline-derived CDR1 and CDR2 are MNHEY and SVGEGT. V lost 6 bases, J lost 5 bases, and 2 bases stayed unmatched. The CDR3 sequence is 13 residues long. CDR3 bases: TGTGCCAGCAGACGACTAGCGGGAGATACGCAGTATTTT. Its translation: CASRRLAGDTQYF.

The gene calls are TRBV20-1 and TRBJ1-5; 7 bases line up with TRBD1. The V segment lost 3 bases and the J segment 2 bases; nucleotides outside the gene matches: 4. CDR3 length: 14 amino acids. Per germline, CDR1 DFQATT and CDR2 SNEGSKA (reference sequence). The CDR3 coding sequence is TGCAGTGCTAGGCCCACAGGGGGCAATCAGCCCCAGCATTTT. Translation: CSARPTGGNQPQHF.

The table lists this clonotype with a few counts. V usage is TRBV12-3 or TRBV12-4 and J usage is TRBJ2-1, with 10 bases fitting TRBD2. V dropped 10 bases and J dropped 3; count of bases not matched to a gene: 6. CDR3 length: 14 residues. Here the CDR3 reads CATEGLANYNEQFF. For the CDR3, the DNA is TGTGCCACCGAGGGACTAGCGAACTACAATGAGCAGTTCTTC.

The chain combines TRBV7-9 with TRBJ2-1; 9 bases align to TRBD1. The germline V gene encodes CDR1 SEHNR and CDR2 FQNEAQ (reference sequence). The CDR3 spans 15 residues. With V trimmed by 8 bases and J by 6 bases, 11 bases remained unmatched. CDR3 nucleotide sequence: TGTGCCAGCGAAATCGGACAGGGGAACCGCAATGAGCAGTTCTTC. As protein: CASEIGQGNRNEQFF. Using reference TRBV7-9 and TRBJ2-1 for the parts outside the CDR3, the full variable domain is DTGVSQNPRHKITKRGQNVTFRCDPISEHNRLYWYRQTLGQGPEFLTYFQNEAQLEKSRLLSDRFSAERPKGSFSTLEIQRTEQGDSAMYLCASEIGQGNRNEQFFGPGTRLTVL.

This clonotype was seen at least ten times. The junction departs from the called germline gene at one end, perhaps through a read error. The genes are TRBV5-1 and TRBJ1-1; D is undetermined. From germline, CDR1 is SGHRS and CDR2 YFSETQ. The CDR3 consists of 13 residues. The CDR3 sequence: CASSLASNTEAFF. The DNA of the CDR3 is TGTGCCAGCAGCTTGGCCTCGAACACTGAAGCTTTCTTT.

This clonotype was counted a few times. The chain is built from TRBV4-3 and TRBJ1-6; 7 bases are a match to TRBD1. Trimming at V came to 5 bases and at J to 5 bases, leaving 3 bases not matched to a gene. This CDR3 has 14 residues. Per germline, CDR1 LGHNA and CDR2 YSLEER. This chain's CDR3 is CASSTGQNNSPLHF. In DNA form, the CDR3 reads TGCGCCAGCAGCACGGGACAGAATAATTCACCCCTCCACTTT.

In its sample, this clonotype was seen a few times. The chain uses TRBV7-9 and TRBJ2-1; 7 nucleotides align to TRBD1. Germline CDR1 is SEHNR and CDR2 is FQNEAQ (reference sequence). This CDR3 contains 15 residues. J lost 2 bases, V lost 5 bases, and 6 bases had no gene match. CDR3 protein: CASSIRQGTYNEQFF. CDR3 DNA: TGTGCCAGCAGCATCAGACAGGGCACCTACAATGAGCAGTTCTTC.

The gene calls are TRBV10-3 and TRBJ1-4; D gene unclear. From germline, CDR1 is ENHRY and CDR2 SYGVKD. The CDR3 covers 16 residues. Between the trimmed V and J ends, which lost 6 bases and 0 bases, there was a span of 14 bases. The DNA of the CDR3 is TGTGCCATCAGCCCGGACGGTTCTTCAACTAATGAAAAACTGTTTTTT. It encodes CAISPDGSSTNEKLFF.

The J gene is TRBJ2-1, the V gene TRBV21-1. TRBV21-1 is designated a pseudogene. This CDR3 comprises 16 residues. The CDR3: CASSKKCLRQPDEQFF. For the CDR3, the DNA is TGTGCCAGCAGCAAAAAATGTCTGAGGCAGCCAGATGAGCAGTTCTTC.